This T cell receptor (beta chain) was recorded in a study of T cells expressing NK-cell markers. For the study at large: HCMV serostatus: seven of eight sequenced donors positive, one negative. Study-level results: Dominant NKG2C+ clonotypes were found to form about 1.0-7.0% of CD8+ T cells in five to seven donors. Where several donors were concerned, these clonotypes also led the CD3+CD56-NKG2C+ fraction.

On this clonotype: Antigen unknown.

The CDR3 contains 17 residues. Scientists made TCR beta cDNA using 5'RACE template switching with UMIs. TCRdb reworked the 5' RACE reads into one entry per CDR3 protein, no DNA. The specimen's table records about 260,000 distinct CDR3 sequences. This TCR was sampled from a woman aged 18 to 75 in good health. V gene TRBV12-3 or TRBV12-4 combines with J gene TRBJ2-4; TCRdb reports TRBD2, a call that lacks DNA to check it against. Material: blood T cells: a sorted CD56 or NKG2C T cell subset, CD4+ or CD8+ T cells, or bulk PBMC T cells (not recorded which). This CDR3 reads CASSPTGGSDSGNIQYF.